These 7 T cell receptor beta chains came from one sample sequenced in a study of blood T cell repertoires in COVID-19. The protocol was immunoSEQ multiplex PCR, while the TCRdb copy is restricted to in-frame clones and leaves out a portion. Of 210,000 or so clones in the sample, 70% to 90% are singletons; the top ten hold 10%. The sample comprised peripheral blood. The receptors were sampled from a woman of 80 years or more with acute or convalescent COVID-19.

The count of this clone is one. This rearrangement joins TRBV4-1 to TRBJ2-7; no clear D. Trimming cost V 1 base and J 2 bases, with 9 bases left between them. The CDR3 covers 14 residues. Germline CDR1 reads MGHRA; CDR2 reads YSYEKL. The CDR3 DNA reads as TGCGCCAGCAGCCAAGTCACGGTTACCTACGAGCAGTACTTC. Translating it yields CASSQVTVTYEQYF.

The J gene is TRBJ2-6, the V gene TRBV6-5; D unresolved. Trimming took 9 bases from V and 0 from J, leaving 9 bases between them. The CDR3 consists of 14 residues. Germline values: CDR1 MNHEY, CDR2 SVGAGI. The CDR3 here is CASPTSSGANVLTF. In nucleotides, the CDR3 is TGTGCCAGTCCGACATCCTCTGGGGCCAACGTCCTGACTTTC.

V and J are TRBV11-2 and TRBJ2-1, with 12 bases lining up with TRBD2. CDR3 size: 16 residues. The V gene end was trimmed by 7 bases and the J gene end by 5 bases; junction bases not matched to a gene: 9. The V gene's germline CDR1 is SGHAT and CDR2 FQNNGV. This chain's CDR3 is CASTFTSGGTNNEQFF. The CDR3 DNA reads TGTGCCAGCACCTTTACTAGCGGGGGGACCAACAATGAGCAGTTCTTC.

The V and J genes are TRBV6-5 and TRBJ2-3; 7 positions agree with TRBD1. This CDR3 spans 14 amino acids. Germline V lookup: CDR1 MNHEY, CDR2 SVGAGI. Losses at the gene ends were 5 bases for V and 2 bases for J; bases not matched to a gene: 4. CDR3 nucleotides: TGTGCCAGCAGTCTGGGACAGACCACAGATACGCAGTATTTT. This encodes CASSLGQTTDTQYF.

CDR3 sequence: CASAPGLAGGHRLYEQYF. The CDR3 nucleotides read TGTGCCAGTGCCCCGGGACTAGCGGGAGGACACCGTCTCTACGAGCAGTACTTC. V gene TRBV19 combines with J gene TRBJ2-7, with 15 bases identical to TRBD2. This CDR3 is 18 amino acids long. V lost 8 bases and J lost 3; bases outside the gene matches: 14. CDR1 and CDR2 from the germline V gene are LNHDA and SQIVND (reference sequence).

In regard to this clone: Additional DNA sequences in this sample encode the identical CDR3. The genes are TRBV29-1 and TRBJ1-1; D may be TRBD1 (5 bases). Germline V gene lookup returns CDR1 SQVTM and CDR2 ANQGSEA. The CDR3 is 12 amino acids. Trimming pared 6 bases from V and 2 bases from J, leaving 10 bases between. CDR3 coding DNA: TGCAGCGTCGCGACAGCTAACACTGAAGCTTTCTTT. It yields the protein CSVATANTEAFF.

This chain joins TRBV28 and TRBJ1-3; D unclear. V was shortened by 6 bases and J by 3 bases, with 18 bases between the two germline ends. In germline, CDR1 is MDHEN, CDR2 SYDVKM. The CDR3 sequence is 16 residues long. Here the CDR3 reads CASSLSGELVGNTIYF. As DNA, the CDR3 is TGTGCCAGCAGCCTCTCCGGGGAATTGGTTGGAAACACCATATATTTT.